These T cell receptor beta chains were read from a single sample in a study of blood T cell repertoires in COVID-19. Assay used: immunoSEQ multiplex PCR; TCRdb lists only in-frame clones, some missing. The data contain approximately 180,000 clones, about 77% of them seen just once; the ten biggest clones take up about 15%. Sequencing was done on a sample of PBMCs or T cells enriched from blood (not recorded which). These receptors were obtained from a woman between 50 and 59 years old with acute COVID-19. Both conserved end residues are part of each CDR3. A D gene is named only where the DNA matches it firmly. The size entry is marked missing in some rows and otherwise reads once, few, many or a size class.

TRBV6-5	TRBJ1-1	few	.	TGTGCCAGGATAAATAGGGAGCCAGTGAACACTGAAGCTTTCTTT	CARINREPVNTEAFF
TRBV4-1	TRBJ2-3	once	TRBD2	TGCGCCAGCAGCCAAGTGGGGGGGGGCACAGATACGCAGTATTTT	CASSQVGGGTDTQYF
TRBV9	TRBJ1-1	.	.	TGTGCCAGCAGCCCAGAGGGGGGGACCTACACTGAAGCTTTCTTT	CASSPEGGTYTEAFF
TRBV28	TRBJ1-5	.	.	TGTGCCAGCAGTTCCTTACAGATAAATCAGCCCCAGCATTTT	CASSSLQINQPQHF
TRBV6-1	TRBJ1-1	.	.	TGTGCCAGCAGTGAAGAATACAGCTTCCCAGGAGCTTTCTTT	CASSEEYSFPGAFF
TRBV6-1	TRBJ1-1	.	TRBD1	TGTGCCAGCAGGATAGACAGGGCCACTGAAGCTTTCTTT	CASRIDRATEAFF
TRBV7-3	TRBJ2-1	few	TRBD2	TGTGCCAGCAGCCCCTCGGGACTAGCGGGGAGACCCCCCAATGAGCAGTTCTTC	CASSPSGLAGRPPNEQFF
TRBV19	TRBJ1-6	few	TRBD1	TGTGCCAGTAGACCGCAACAGGGGGCTTTTAATTCACCCCTCCACTTT	CASRPQQGAFNSPLHF
TRBV6-1	TRBJ1-4	.	TRBD1	TGTGCCAGCAGTGACGGACAGGGTCGAACAGGGGCAACTAATGAAAAACTGTTTTTT	CASSDGQGRTGATNEKLFF
TRBV7-3	TRBJ1-2	.	TRBD1	TGTGCCAGCAGCAAAGGTGACAGGGGCAGCGGTGGCTACACCTTC	CASSKGDRGSGGYTF
TRBV3-1/TRBV3-2	TRBJ2-3	.	.	TGTGCCAGCAGCCAAGATACGGGGATGGGGACAGATACGCAGTATTTT	CASSQDTGMGTDTQYF
TRBV7-9	TRBJ1-1	many	.	TGTGCCAGCAGCGTACCGGGATTGAACACTGAAGCTTTCTTT	CASSVPGLNTEAFF
TRBV9	TRBJ1-4	.	TRBD1	TGTGCCAGCAGCGATACAGGGGCTAATGAAAAACTGTTTTTT	CASSDTGANEKLFF
TRBV7-6	TRBJ1-1	.	TRBD1	TGTGCCAGCAGCTTAGCGGCGGGACAGATGAACACTGAAGCTTTCTTT	CASSLAAGQMNTEAFF
TRBV5-8	TRBJ1-4	few	.	TGTGCCAGCAGCGGGGCGCTTTTAGCAACTAATGAAAAACTGTTTTTT	CASSGALLATNEKLFF
TRBV6-1	TRBJ1-5	.	.	TGTGCCAGCAGTGAAGGGTCGGGTAGCAATCAGCCCCAGCATTTT	CASSEGSGSNQPQHF
TRBV5-1	TRBJ1-4	.	.	TGCGCCAGCAGCCTTCAGGCGAATAATGAAAAACTGTTTTTT	CASSLQANNEKLFF
TRBV24-1	TRBJ1-2	.	.	TGTGCCACCAGTGATTCCCGGGGGGGCTATGGCTACACCTTC	CATSDSRGGYGYTF
TRBV5-1	TRBJ1-6	.	.	TGCGCCAGCAGTTACCCGGACAGACCGGATTCACCCCTCCACTTT	CASSYPDRPDSPLHF
TRBV6-5	TRBJ2-5	few	TRBD2	TGTGCCAGCAGTCCTGGACTAGCGGGACAAGAGACCCAGTACTTC	CASSPGLAGQETQYF
TRBV30	TRBJ1-3	few	.	TGTGCCTGGAGTGTCGGGTCCTTCTCTGGAAACACCATATATTTT	CAWSVGSFSGNTIYF
TRBV7-8	TRBJ1-5	.	TRBD1	TGTGCCAGCAGCTTAGCGGGGGCAGGGGGCGTAAGGAGGAGTCAGCCCCAGCATTTT	CASSLAGAGGVRRSQPQHF
TRBV19	TRBJ2-3	.	.	TGTGCCAGTAGACCCAACAGGGCAGGAAAGGCAGATACGCAGTATTTT	CASRPNRAGKADTQYF
TRBV2	TRBJ2-3	.	TRBD2	TGTGCCAGCAGTGAGCGGGGGGGTCTGGATACGCAGTATTTT	CASSERGGLDTQYF
TRBV9	TRBJ1-1	.	.	TGTGCCAGCAGCGTAGGCAGCAGGGGAATCCAAGCTTTCTTT	CASSVGSRGIQAFF
TRBV7-8	TRBJ2-3	once	.	TGTGCCAGCAGCTTAGGCCTAGCCGCAGATACGCAGTATTTT	CASSLGLAADTQYF
TRBV6-5	TRBJ2-1	.	.	TGTGCCAGCAGCCTGACACTCTCCTACAATGAGCAGTTCTTC	CASSLTLSYNEQFF
TRBV28	TRBJ2-1	.	.	TGTGCCAGCAGTTTACGGCCGTCCAGGGGCCCATGGGGCAATGAGCAGTTCTTC	CASSLRPSRGPWGNEQFF
TRBV7-9	TRBJ1-3	.	TRBD1	TGTGCCAGCAGCTTAGGCACAGGGGGCGAAAACACCATATATTTT	CASSLGTGGENTIYF
TRBV3-1/TRBV3-2	TRBJ2-5	.	.	TGTGCCAGCAGCTACAGAGGGCAGCAAGAGACCCAGTACTTC	CASSYRGQQETQYF
TRBV19	TRBJ1-5	.	.	TGTGCCAGTGGCATTGCCCGGGGAAGGCAGCCCCAGCATTTT	CASGIARGRQPQHF
TRBV18	TRBJ1-1	.	TRBD1	TGTGCCAGCTCCAGACAGGGGACGAACACTGAAGCTTTCTTT	CASSRQGTNTEAFF
TRBV6-5	TRBJ1-5	.	TRBD1	TGTGCCAGCTCCTCGTCGGACAGGGGTCAGCCCCAGCATTTT	CASSSSDRGQPQHF
TRBV4-3	TRBJ2-6	.	.	TGCGCCAGCAGCCAGACAGGTTACTCTGGGGCCAACGTCCTGACTTTC	CASSQTGYSGANVLTF
TRBV28	TRBJ2-3	.	TRBD2	TGTGCCAGCAGTTTAATTTTGTCACAGTGGGAGCGGGGGGGAAGCACAGATACGCAGTATTTT	CASSLILSQWERGGSTDTQYF
TRBV10-1	TRBJ1-2	.	TRBD1	TGCGCCAGCAGTGATTCGACAGGGGTGAACGGCTACACCTTC	CASSDSTGVNGYTF
TRBV7-9	TRBJ1-2	.	.	TGTGCCCTCCCGGTCGGGGTGAGCTACACCTTC	CALPVGVSYTF
TRBV19	TRBJ1-5	.	TRBD1	TGTGCCAGTAGTACAACAGGGGGCGCAGGGCAGCCCCAGCATTTT	CASSTTGGAGQPQHF
TRBV3-1/TRBV3-2	TRBJ2-3	.	.	TGTGCCAGCAGCGAGAGGGGGGGGAGCACAGATACGCAGTATTTT	CASSERGGSTDTQYF
TRBV5-4	TRBJ2-1	.	TRBD1	TGTGCCAGCAGCGTGGGACAGGGTCAAAACTACAATGAGCAGTTCTTC	CASSVGQGQNYNEQFF
TRBV14	TRBJ1-1	few	.	TGTGCCAGCAGCCAAGACCCCGGGGGGCTGGCTGAAGCTTTCTTT	CASSQDPGGLAEAFF
TRBV4-2	TRBJ2-3	once	.	TGTGCCAGCAGCCAAAAACCCCAGGGGGGCGTCGGCACAGATACGCAGTATTTT	CASSQKPQGGVGTDTQYF
TRBV5-4	TRBJ2-2	.	.	TGTGCCAGCCGGGACACACAATCAGGGGAGCTGTTTTTT	CASRDTQSGELFF
TRBV5-4	TRBJ1-2	.	.	TGTGCCAGCAGCTTGGCCTTAGCCGGCTATGGCTACACCTTC	CASSLALAGYGYTF
TRBV28	TRBJ1-2	.	TRBD1	TGTGCCAGCAGAATCGGGACAGGGGCTGGCTACACCTTC	CASRIGTGAGYTF
TRBV5-4	TRBJ1-2	once	.	TGTGCCAGCAGCTTGGGACAGGACTATGGCTACACCTTC	CASSLGQDYGYTF
TRBV20-1	TRBJ1-2	.	.	TGCAGTGCTAGTAATCATCGGGACTATGGCTACACCTTC	CSASNHRDYGYTF
TRBV27	TRBJ2-6	.	.	TGTGCCAGCAGTTTCGACGGGGGAGGTGGGGCCAACGTCCTGACTTTC	CASSFDGGGGANVLTF
TRBV9	TRBJ1-4	.	TRBD1	TGTGCCAGCAGCGTAGAGGACAGGGGGTCTGAAAAACTGTTTTTT	CASSVEDRGSEKLFF
TRBV7-9	TRBJ1-1	.	TRBD1	TGTGCCAGCAAGGGACAGGGACTGGGGAACACTGAAGCTTTCTTT	CASKGQGLGNTEAFF
TRBV2	TRBJ1-1	.	.	TGTGCAAGCACGGGGGACAACACTGAAGCTTTCTTT	CASTGDNTEAFF
TRBV6-5	TRBJ1-3	.	.	TGTGCCAGCAGTTACACCGGGGGAGGGGATAGAAACACCATATATTTT	CASSYTGGGDRNTIYF
TRBV4-1	TRBJ1-5	.	.	TGCGCCAGCAGTCCCGAGGGAAATCAGCCCCAGCATTTT	CASSPEGNQPQHF
TRBV12-5	TRBJ1-5	.	.	TGTGCTAGTGGTGCTCCGACTTGGGGGGGTGGGAATCAGCCCCAGCATTTT	CASGAPTWGGGNQPQHF
TRBV11-2	TRBJ2-2	.	TRBD1	TGTGCCAGCAGCCCCCGGGACAGGGGACTCCTTTGGGACACCGGGGAGCTGTTTTTT	CASSPRDRGLLWDTGELFF
TRBV7-2	TRBJ1-1	few	TRBD1	TGTGCCAGCAGCTCAGGACAGGTGAACACTGAAGCTTTCTTT	CASSSGQVNTEAFF
TRBV4-3	TRBJ2-2	.	TRBD1	TGCGCCAGCAGCCAAGCGACAGGGACGATCACCGGGGAGCTGTTTTTT	CASSQATGTITGELFF
TRBV7-7	TRBJ1-4	.	.	TGTGCTAGCAGCTCGAAGAGAAATGAAAAACTGTTTTTT	CASSSKRNEKLFF
TRBV6-2/TRBV6-3	TRBJ1-1	.	TRBD1	TGTGCCAGCAGTTATTATCGGACAGGGGGCTTCACTGAAGCTTTCTTT	CASSYYRTGGFTEAFF
TRBV4-1	TRBJ1-1	.	.	TGCGCCAGCAGCCAAGAGAGGAGAAGGTACACTGAAGCTTTCTTT	CASSQERRRYTEAFF